This TCR beta chain was sequenced during a study of prognosis after radiotherapy for stage I lung cancer. The wider study: Stage I non-small cell lung cancer patients were enrolled in Nanjing, China. This enrollment took place between 2018 and early 2019. The study recorded squamous cell carcinoma in roughly seven patients and adenocarcinoma in fewer than 15.

From genomic DNA, two-round multiplex PCR was used to amplify TCR beta CDR3. Specific primers for each TRBV and TRBJ gene were what first-round PCR used. MiXCR was run by TCRdb on the multiplex PCR reads, yielding one entry per CDR3 protein. Of 20,000 to 25,000 distinct CDR3 sequences in the sample, around 40% were seen once. This CDR3 region has 16 residues. Trimming stripped 2 bases from V and 3 bases from J, with 14 bases between. CDR1 is SGHRS and CDR2 is YFSETQ in the germline V gene. The source is a donor aged 50 or older with non-small cell lung cancer. Sample: PBMCs, taken before or after stereotactic body radiation therapy (not recorded which). The rearrangement joins TRBV5-1 to TRBJ1-4; D unclear. The CDR3 here is CASSLHASEANEKLFF. The CDR3 nucleotides read TGCGCCAGCAGCTTACACGCCTCGGAGGCTAATGAAAAACTGTTTTTT.